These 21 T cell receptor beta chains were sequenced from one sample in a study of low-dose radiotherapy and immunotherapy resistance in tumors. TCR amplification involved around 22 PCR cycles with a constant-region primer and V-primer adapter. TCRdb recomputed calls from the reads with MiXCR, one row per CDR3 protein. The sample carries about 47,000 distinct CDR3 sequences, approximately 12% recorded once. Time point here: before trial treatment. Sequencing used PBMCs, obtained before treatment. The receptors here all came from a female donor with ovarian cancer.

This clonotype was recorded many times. CDR3 sequence: CASSQGLAAFNEQFF. The DNA for the CDR3 is TGTGCCAGCAGCCAAGGACTAGCGGCTTTCAATGAGCAGTTCTTC. The chain links TRBV7-3 to TRBJ2-1, with TRBD2 identical over 10 bases. Trimming cost V 5 bases and J 6 bases; bases outside gene matches: 7. There are 15 residues in the CDR3. Per germline, CDR1 SGHTA and CDR2 FQGTGA.

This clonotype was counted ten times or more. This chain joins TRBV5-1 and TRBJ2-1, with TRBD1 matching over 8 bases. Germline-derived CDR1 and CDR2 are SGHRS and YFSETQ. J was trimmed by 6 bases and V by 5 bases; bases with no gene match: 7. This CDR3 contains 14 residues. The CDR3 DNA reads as TGCGCCAGCAGTTTCGGACAGGGAAGCAATGAGCAGTTCTTC. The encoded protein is CASSFGQGSNEQFF.

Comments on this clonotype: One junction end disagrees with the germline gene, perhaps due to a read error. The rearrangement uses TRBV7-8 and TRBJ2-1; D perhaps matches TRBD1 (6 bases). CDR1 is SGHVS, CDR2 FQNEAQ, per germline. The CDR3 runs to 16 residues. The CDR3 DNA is TGTGCCTGCAGCCAACGGACAGAGGCGTCCTACAATGAGCAGTTCTTC. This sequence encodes CACSQRTEASYNEQFF.

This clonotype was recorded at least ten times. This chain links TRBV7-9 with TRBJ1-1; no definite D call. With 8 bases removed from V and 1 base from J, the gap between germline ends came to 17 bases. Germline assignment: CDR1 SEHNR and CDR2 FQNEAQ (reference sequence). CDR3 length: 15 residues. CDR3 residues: CASSLTATSNTEAFF. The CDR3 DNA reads TGTGCCAGCTCTCTAACGGCAACTTCGAACACTGAAGCTTTCTTT.

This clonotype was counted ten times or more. As DNA, the CDR3 is TGTGCCAGCAGCCACAGCCCTCGGAATTCACCCCTCCACTTT. Its protein is CASSHSPRNSPLHF. J is TRBJ1-6 and V is TRBV14; unclear D gene. The V and J ends lost 3 bases and 7 bases respectively, with 10 bases between them. CDR1 SGHDN and CDR2 FVKESK come from the germline V gene. The CDR3 has 14 residues.

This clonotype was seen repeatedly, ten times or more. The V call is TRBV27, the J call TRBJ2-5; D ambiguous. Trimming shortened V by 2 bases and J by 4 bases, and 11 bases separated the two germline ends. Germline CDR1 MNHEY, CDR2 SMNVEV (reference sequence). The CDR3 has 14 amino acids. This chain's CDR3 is CASSLSWVTETQYF. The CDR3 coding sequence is TGTGCCAGCAGTTTAAGCTGGGTAACAGAGACCCAGTACTTC.

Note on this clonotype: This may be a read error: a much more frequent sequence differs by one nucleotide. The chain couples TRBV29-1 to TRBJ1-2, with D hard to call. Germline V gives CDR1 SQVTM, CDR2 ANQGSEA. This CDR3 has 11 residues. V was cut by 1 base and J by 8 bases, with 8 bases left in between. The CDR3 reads CSVEGVGGYTF. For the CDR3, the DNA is TGCAGCGTTGAAGGAGTGGGCGGCTACACCTTC.

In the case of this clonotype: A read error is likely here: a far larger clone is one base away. The CDR3 loop reads CATASGANVLTF. For the CDR3, the DNA is TGTGCCACCGCCTCTGGGGCCAACGTCCTGACTTTC. V and J are TRBV24-1 and TRBJ2-6; no clear D. Germline CDR1 is KGHDR and CDR2 is SFDVKD. The V end was cut by 9 bases, the J end by 0 bases, with 2 bases between. CDR3 length: 12 amino acids.

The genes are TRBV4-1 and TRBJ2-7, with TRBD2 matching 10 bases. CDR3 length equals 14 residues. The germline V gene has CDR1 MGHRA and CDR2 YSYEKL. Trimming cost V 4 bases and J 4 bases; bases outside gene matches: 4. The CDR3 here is CASSPRTSGYEQYF. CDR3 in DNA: TGCGCCAGCAGCCCCAGGACTAGCGGTTACGAGCAGTACTTC.

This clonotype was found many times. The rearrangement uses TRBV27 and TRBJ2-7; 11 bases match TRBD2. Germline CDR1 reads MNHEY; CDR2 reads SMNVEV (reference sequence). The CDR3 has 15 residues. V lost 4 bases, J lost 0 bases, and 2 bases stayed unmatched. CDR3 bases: TGTGCCAGCAGTTACACTAGCGGGAGCTCCTACGAGCAGTACTTC. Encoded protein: CASSYTSGSSYEQYF.

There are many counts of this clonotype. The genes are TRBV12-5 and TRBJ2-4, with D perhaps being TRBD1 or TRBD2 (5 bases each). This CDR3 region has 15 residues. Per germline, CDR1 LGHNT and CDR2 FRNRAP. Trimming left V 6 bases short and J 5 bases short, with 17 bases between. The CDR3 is CASGTTGRTENIQYF. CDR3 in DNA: TGTGCTAGTGGGACAACGGGACGAACGGAAAACATTCAGTACTTC.

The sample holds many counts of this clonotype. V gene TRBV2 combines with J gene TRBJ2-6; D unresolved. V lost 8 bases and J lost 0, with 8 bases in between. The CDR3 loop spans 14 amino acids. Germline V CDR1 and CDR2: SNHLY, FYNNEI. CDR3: CASLRSSGANVLTF. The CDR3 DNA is TGTGCCAGCCTCAGGAGCTCTGGGGCCAACGTCCTGACTTTC. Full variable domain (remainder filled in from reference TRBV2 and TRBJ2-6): EPEVTQTPSHQVTQMGQEVILRCVPISNHLYFYWYRQILGQKVEFLVSFYNNEISEKSEIFDDQFSVERPDGSNFTLKIRSTKLEDSAMYFCASLRSSGANVLTFGAGSRLTVL.

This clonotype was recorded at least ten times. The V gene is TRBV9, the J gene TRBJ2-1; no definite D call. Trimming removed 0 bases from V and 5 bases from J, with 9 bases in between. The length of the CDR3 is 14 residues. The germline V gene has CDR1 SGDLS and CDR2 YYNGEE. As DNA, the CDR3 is TGTGCCAGCAGCGTAGCCCCCACAGACAATGAGCAGTTCTTC. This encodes CASSVAPTDNEQFF.

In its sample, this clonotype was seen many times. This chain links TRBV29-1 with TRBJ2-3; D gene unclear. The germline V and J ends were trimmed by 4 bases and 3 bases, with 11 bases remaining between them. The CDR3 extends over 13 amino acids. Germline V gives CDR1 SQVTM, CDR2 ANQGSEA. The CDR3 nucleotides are TGCAGCGTTGCCCACTCACAGACAGATACGCAGTATTTT. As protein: CSVAHSQTDTQYF.

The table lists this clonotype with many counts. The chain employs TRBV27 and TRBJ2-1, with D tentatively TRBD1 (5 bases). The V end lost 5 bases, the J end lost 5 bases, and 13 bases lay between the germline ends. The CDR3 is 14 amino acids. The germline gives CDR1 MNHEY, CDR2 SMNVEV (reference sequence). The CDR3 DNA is TGTGCCAGCAGTCCCAGACAGACCGACAATGAGCAGTTCTTC. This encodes CASSPRQTDNEQFF.

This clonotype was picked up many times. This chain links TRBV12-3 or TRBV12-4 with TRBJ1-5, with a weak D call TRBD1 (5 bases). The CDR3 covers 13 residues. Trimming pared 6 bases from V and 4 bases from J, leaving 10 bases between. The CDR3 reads CASSPGPNQPQHF. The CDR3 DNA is TGTGCCAGCAGCCCGGGGCCGAATCAGCCCCAGCATTTT.

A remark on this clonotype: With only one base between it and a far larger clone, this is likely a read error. Here the CDR3 reads CAINETVGETQYF. The CDR3 region has the DNA TGTGCCATCAATGAGACGGTAGGGGAGACCCAGTACTTC. V gene TRBV6-1 combines with J gene TRBJ2-5; D not certain. The ends were cut back, 10 bases at V and 5 bases at J, with 17 bases in the middle. Germline V gives CDR1 MNHNS, CDR2 SASEGT. There are 13 residues in the CDR3.

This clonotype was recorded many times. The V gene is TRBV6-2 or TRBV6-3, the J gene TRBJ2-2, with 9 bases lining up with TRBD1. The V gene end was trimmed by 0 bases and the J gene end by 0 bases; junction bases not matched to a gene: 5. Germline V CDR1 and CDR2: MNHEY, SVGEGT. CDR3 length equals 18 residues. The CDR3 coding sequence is TGTGCCAGCAGTTACTCGCCTAACAGGGGGCCGAACACCGGGGAGCTGTTTTTT. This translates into CASSYSPNRGPNTGELFF.

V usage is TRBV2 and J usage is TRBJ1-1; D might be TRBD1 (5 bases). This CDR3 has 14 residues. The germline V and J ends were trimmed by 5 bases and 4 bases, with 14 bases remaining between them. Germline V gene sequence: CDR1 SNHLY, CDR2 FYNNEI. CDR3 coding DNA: TGTGCCAGCAGTCCCCGGTGGGGGAGCACTGAAGCTTTCTTT. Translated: CASSPRWGSTEAFF.

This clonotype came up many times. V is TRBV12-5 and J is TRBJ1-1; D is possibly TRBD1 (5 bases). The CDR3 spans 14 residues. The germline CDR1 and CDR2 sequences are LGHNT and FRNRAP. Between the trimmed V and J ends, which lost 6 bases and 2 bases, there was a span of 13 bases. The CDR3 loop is CASGARGSNTEAFF. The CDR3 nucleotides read TGTGCTAGTGGAGCAAGGGGATCTAACACTGAAGCTTTCTTT.

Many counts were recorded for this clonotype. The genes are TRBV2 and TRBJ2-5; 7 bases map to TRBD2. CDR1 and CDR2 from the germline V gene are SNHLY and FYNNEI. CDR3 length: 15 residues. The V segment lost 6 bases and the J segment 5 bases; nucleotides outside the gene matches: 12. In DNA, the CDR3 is TGTGCCAGCAGGATACCGGGGGGAGAAATGGAGACCCAGTACTTC. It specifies CASRIPGGEMETQYF. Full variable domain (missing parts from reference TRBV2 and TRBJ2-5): EPEVTQTPSHQVTQMGQEVILRCVPISNHLYFYWYRQILGQKVEFLVSFYNNEISEKSEIFDDQFSVERPDGSNFTLKIRSTKLEDSAMYFCASRIPGGEMETQYFGPGTRLLVL.